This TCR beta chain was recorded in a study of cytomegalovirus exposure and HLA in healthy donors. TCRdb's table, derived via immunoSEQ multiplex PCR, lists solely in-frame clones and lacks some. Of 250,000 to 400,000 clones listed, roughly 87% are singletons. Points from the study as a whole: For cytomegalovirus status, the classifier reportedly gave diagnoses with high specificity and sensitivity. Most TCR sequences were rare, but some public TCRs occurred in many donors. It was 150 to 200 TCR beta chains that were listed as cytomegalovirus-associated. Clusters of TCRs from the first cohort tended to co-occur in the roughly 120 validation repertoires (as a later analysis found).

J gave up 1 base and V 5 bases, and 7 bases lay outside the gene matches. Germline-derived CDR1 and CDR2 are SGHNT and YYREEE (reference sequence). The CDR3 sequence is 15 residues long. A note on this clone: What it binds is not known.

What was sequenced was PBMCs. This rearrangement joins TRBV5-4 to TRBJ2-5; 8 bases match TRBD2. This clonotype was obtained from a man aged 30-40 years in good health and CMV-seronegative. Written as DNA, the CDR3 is TGTGCCAGCAGTTCCGCGGGGGGACCCCAAGAGACCCAGTACTTC. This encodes CASSSAGGPQETQYF.